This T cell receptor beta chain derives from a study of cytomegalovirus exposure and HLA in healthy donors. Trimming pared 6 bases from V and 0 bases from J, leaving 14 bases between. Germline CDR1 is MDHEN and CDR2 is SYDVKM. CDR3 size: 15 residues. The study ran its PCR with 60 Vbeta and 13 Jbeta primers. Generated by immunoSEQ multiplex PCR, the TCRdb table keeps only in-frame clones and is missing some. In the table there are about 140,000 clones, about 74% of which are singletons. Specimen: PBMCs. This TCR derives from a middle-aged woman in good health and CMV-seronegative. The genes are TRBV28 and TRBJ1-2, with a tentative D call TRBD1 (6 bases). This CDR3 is CASRRTGSSNYGYTF. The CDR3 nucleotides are TGTGCCAGCAGGCGTACAGGGTCCTCTAACTATGGCTACACCTTC.